These 26 T cell receptor beta chains were sequenced from one sample in a study of molecular identifiers for immune sequencing clone quantification. One entry per CDR3 protein, called by TCRdb with MiXCR from the PCR reads. The data show about 510,000 distinct CDR3 sequences, 25% seen once. The sequencing input was naive CD8+ T cells from blood, with Jurkat cell RNA spiked in. Stated subset: FACS-sorted CD8+CD4-CCR7+CD45RA+ naive T cells. These receptors all stem from a human donor in good health. Some libraries in this study had Jurkat cell RNA spiked in.

This clonotype was seen many times. The CDR3 here is CASSLDRDSNQPQHF. The CDR3 DNA follows: TGTGCCAGCAGCTTGGACAGGGATAGCAATCAGCCCCAGCATTTT. This sequence joins TRBV5-5 and TRBJ1-5; tentatively, D is TRBD1 (6 bases). The CDR3 sequence is 15 residues long. CDR1 SGHKS and CDR2 YYEKEE come from the germline V gene (reference sequence). Trimming stripped 0 bases from V and 0 bases from J, with 7 bases between. The complete variable domain, with remaining parts taken from reference TRBV5-5 and TRBJ1-5, reads DAGVTQSPTHLIKTRGQQVTLRCSPISGHKSVSWYQQVLGQGPQFIFQYYEKEERGRGNFPDRFSARQFPNYSSELNVNALLLGDSALYLCASSLDRDSNQPQHFGDGTRLSIL.

V and J are TRBV7-2 and TRBJ1-2; D gene unclear. This CDR3 has 13 residues. Trimming stripped 2 bases from V and 4 bases from J, with 8 bases between. Germline-derived CDR1 and CDR2 are SGHTA and FQGNSA. The CDR3 loop reads CASSLPSPYGYTF. CDR3 in DNA: TGTGCCAGCAGCTTACCCAGCCCCTATGGCTACACCTTC.

J is TRBJ1-1 and V is TRBV15, with D possibly TRBD1 on 6 matching bases. The CDR3 consists of 13 residues. CDR1 is LNHNV, CDR2 YYDKDF, per germline (reference sequence). V was cut by 5 bases and J by 5 bases, with 12 bases left in between. CDR3 nucleotides: TGTGCCACCAGCGGAACAGGGATAACTGAAGCTTTCTTT. Translating it yields CATSGTGITEAFF.

A note on this clonotype: One end of the junction fails to match germline, which may point to a read error. The chain carries TRBV13 and TRBJ2-3, with D possibly matching TRBD1 (5 bases). The germline V gene encodes CDR1 PRHDT and CDR2 FYEKMQ (reference sequence). The CDR3 is 17 residues long. The CDR3 coding sequence is TGTGCCCGCAGCTTTGAGTTGGGGCCATCTCGCCCCGATACGCAGTATTTT. Its translation: CARSFELGPSRPDTQYF.

This clonotype was counted a few times. The CDR3 region is CASSMTASEWFGELFF. In nucleotides, the CDR3 is TGTGCCAGTAGTATGACCGCTAGCGAGTGGTTCGGGGAGCTGTTTTTT. This chain links TRBV19 with TRBJ2-2; tentative D call: TRBD2 (6 bases). The CDR3 is made up of 16 amino acids. Per the germline V gene, CDR1 is LNHDA and CDR2 is SQIVND (reference sequence). V gave up 3 bases and J gave up 7 bases, with 18 bases separating them.

This clonotype showed up just a few times. This chain joins TRBV12-3 or TRBV12-4 and TRBJ2-2; D unresolved. The ends were cut back, 3 bases at V and 4 bases at J, with 6 bases in the middle. The length of the CDR3 is 13 residues. DNA for the CDR3: TGTGCCAGCAGTTTGGAGCTCACCGGGGAGCTGTTTTTT. Protein: CASSLELTGELFF.

This clonotype was observed at least ten times. The DNA for the CDR3 is TGCAGCGTTGAAAAGGGCAGGGGCCAAGAGACCCAGTACTTC. This sequence encodes CSVEKGRGQETQYF. The V and J genes are TRBV29-1 and TRBJ2-5; D possibly corresponds to TRBD1 (6 bases). CDR1 is SQVTM, CDR2 ANQGSEA, per germline. With 2 bases removed from V and 1 base from J, the gap between germline ends came to 11 bases. The CDR3 totals 14 residues.

This clonotype was recorded many times. The chain has TRBV7-9 and TRBJ2-7; 7 bases align to TRBD2. Germline V CDR1 and CDR2: SEHNR, FQNEAQ (reference sequence). CDR3 length: 14 residues. V lost 0 bases, J lost 5 bases, and 4 bases stayed unmatched. Here the CDR3 DNA reads TGTGCCAGCAGCTTAGCAGAAGCGGGAAACGAGCAGTACTTC. This translates into CASSLAEAGNEQYF.

This clonotype was picked up a small number of times. CDR3 in amino acids: CSAREWTGITDTQYF. The CDR3, as DNA: TGCAGTGCTAGAGAATGGACAGGGATCACAGATACGCAGTATTTT. The chain uses TRBV20-1 and TRBJ2-3; 8 nucleotides align to TRBD1. CDR1 and CDR2 (germline): DFQATT, SNEGSKA (reference sequence). J lost 2 bases, V lost 0 bases, and 4 bases had no gene match. The CDR3 runs to 15 residues.

This clonotype came up many times. The chain carries TRBV27 and TRBJ2-1; possibly TRBD1 for D (6 bases). The CDR3 is 12 residues long. Germline lookup yields CDR1 MNHEY and CDR2 SMNVEV (reference sequence). V lost 3 bases to trimming and J lost 9 bases, with 9 bases between them. CDR3 loop: CASSFPGAEQFF. The CDR3 DNA reads as TGTGCCAGCAGTTTCCCAGGGGCTGAGCAGTTCTTC.

On this clonotype: This may be a read error: a much more frequent sequence differs by one nucleotide. This chain connects TRBV7-8 to TRBJ2-3; D uncertain. In germline, CDR1 is SGHVS, CDR2 FQNEAQ. CDR3 length: 15 residues. CDR3 sequence (DNA): TGTGCCAGCAGCTCCCCCGACGTACTCACAGATCCGCAGTATTTT. Residues: CASSSPDVLTDPQYF.

This chain links TRBV10-3 with TRBJ1-1; TRBD1 is a possible D gene (5 bases). Germline V gene lookup returns CDR1 ENHRY and CDR2 SYGVKD. The CDR3 extends over 14 amino acids. V gave up 3 bases and J gave up 4 bases, with 12 bases separating them. The CDR3: CAISEPGMGTEAFF. Here the CDR3 DNA reads TGTGCCATCAGTGAACCAGGGATGGGCACTGAAGCTTTCTTT.

V gene TRBV30 combines with J gene TRBJ2-2; D is perhaps TRBD1 (6 bases). Trimming took 5 bases from V and 1 from J, leaving 11 bases between them. The CDR3 is 14 residues long. Germline V lookup: CDR1 GTSNPN, CDR2 SVGIG (reference sequence). CDR3 loop: CAWGTDRNTGELFF. The CDR3 nucleotides read TGTGCCTGGGGAACGGACAGGAACACCGGGGAGCTGTTTTTT.

This clonotype was seen a handful of times. V is TRBV5-6 and J is TRBJ2-2, with 14 bases that match TRBD2. This CDR3 comprises 17 residues. V was pared by 1 base and J by 7 bases, with 6 bases of the junction left unmatched. Germline assignment: CDR1 SGHDT and CDR2 YYEEEE. Here the CDR3 reads CASSLWGLAGVVGELFF. The CDR3 coding sequence is TGTGCCAGCAGCTTGTGGGGACTAGCGGGAGTAGTCGGGGAGCTGTTTTTT.

In this sample, this clonotype turned up a few times. The chain recombines TRBV4-3 with TRBJ2-2; no clear D gene. V was clipped by 1 base and J by 4 bases, with 13 bases between them. Germline V gene data show CDR1 as LGHNA and CDR2 as YSLEER. The CDR3 has 16 amino acids. The CDR3, as DNA: TGCGCCAGCAGCCAAGGGGGATATCCCACCACCGGGGAGCTGTTTTTT. Encoded protein: CASSQGGYPTTGELFF.

This clonotype appeared a few times. The chain carries TRBV6-6 and TRBJ2-2; D possibly corresponds to TRBD2 (5 bases). This CDR3 comprises 16 residues. Germline values: CDR1 MNHNY, CDR2 SVGAGI (reference sequence). The V end lost 7 bases, the J end lost 6 bases, and 21 bases lay between the germline ends. The CDR3 spells CASIPLLDYGAGELFF. CDR3 nucleotide sequence: TGTGCCAGCATCCCGCTATTGGATTACGGGGCCGGGGAGCTGTTTTTT.

Remarks on this clonotype: This could be a read error, since a much larger clone is one nucleotide away. J is TRBJ1-2 and V is TRBV9; no firm D call. Germline V gene sequence: CDR1 SGDLS, CDR2 YYNGEE. This CDR3 has 14 residues. The CDR3 loop reads CARSVDTSNYGYTF. The CDR3 DNA reads TGTGCCAGAAGCGTAGACACTTCTAACTATGGCTACACCTTC.

Only a few counts were recorded for this clonotype. The CDR3 DNA follows: TGTGCCGCCCAGTCCTCCTACGAGCAGTACTTC. This translates into CAAQSSYEQYF. This chain connects TRBV2 to TRBJ2-7; D remains unclear. Germline CDR1 SNHLY, CDR2 FYNNEI. The CDR3 length is 11 residues. Trimming took off 11 bases at V and 0 bases at J, with 8 bases between the two ends.

V is TRBV7-6 and J is TRBJ2-7; D is possibly TRBD2 (6 bases). CDR1 is SGHVS and CDR2 is FNYEAQ in the germline V gene. V lost 5 bases and J 7 bases, leaving 24 bases between the germline ends. This CDR3 has 16 amino acids. The DNA for the CDR3 is TGTGCCAGCAGCCTCTGGGGCTTAGCGGATGAAAGGGAGCAGTACTTC. It specifies CASSLWGLADEREQYF.

V usage is TRBV20-1 and J usage is TRBJ1-1; D is uncertain. There are 11 residues in the CDR3. Germline V gives CDR1 DFQATT, CDR2 SNEGSKA (reference sequence). CDR3 loop: CGVREGTEAFF. Here the CDR3 DNA reads TGCGGCGTTAGGGAGGGCACTGAAGCTTTCTTT.

Points on this clonotype: This may come from a read error, since a much larger clone is one base off. V usage is TRBV7-9 and J usage is TRBJ1-1; D unresolved. Germline CDR1 and CDR2: SEHNR and FQNEAQ (reference sequence). CDR3 length: 12 amino acids. Trimming stripped 5 bases from V and 5 bases from J, with 9 bases between. CDR3 residues: CASSRGVTEAFF. Written as DNA, the CDR3 is TGTGCCAGCAGCCGTGGGGTTACTGAAGCTTTCTTT.

The genes are TRBV7-9 and TRBJ1-2; 8 bases line up with TRBD1. The CDR3 is 15 residues long. Losses at the gene ends were 2 bases for V and 14 bases for J; bases not matched to a gene: 16. Germline assignment: CDR1 SEHNR and CDR2 FQNEAQ (reference sequence). CDR3 loop: CASSLFDLGQVPCTF. The CDR3 DNA reads TGTGCCAGCAGCTTATTCGACCTGGGACAGGTCCCTTGTACCTTC. Full variable domain (outside the CDR3, taken from reference TRBV7-9 and TRBJ1-2): DTGVSQNPRHKITKRGQNVTFRCDPISEHNRLYWYRQTLGQGPEFLTYFQNEAQLEKSRLLSDRFSAERPKGSFSTLEIQRTEQGDSAMYLCASSLFDLGQVPCTFGSGTRLTVV.

The chain couples TRBV29-1 to TRBJ1-3; D is unclear. The ends were cut back, 7 bases at V and 0 bases at J, with 7 bases in the middle. The CDR3 consists of 12 residues. Germline V CDR1 and CDR2: SQVTM, ANQGSEA. CDR3 nucleotides: TGCAGCGCCAAATTCTCTGGAAACACCATATATTTT. This translates into CSAKFSGNTIYF. Together with reference TRBV29-1 and TRBJ1-3, the CDR3 gives the full variable domain: SAVISQKPSRDICQRGTSLTIQCQVDSQVTMMFWYRQQPGQSLTLIATANQGSEATYESGFVIDKFPISRPNLTFSTLTVSNMSPEDSSIYLCSAKFSGNTIYFGEGSWLTVV.

The V call is TRBV6-7, the J call TRBJ2-7; the D is unclear. TRBV6-7 is an open reading frame whose function is uncertain. The CDR3 is 14 amino acids. Trimming took off 5 bases at V and 1 base at J, with 12 bases between the two ends. The chain's CDR3 is CASSLNGWSYEQYF. The CDR3 DNA reads as TGTGCCAGCAGTCTCAACGGGTGGTCCTACGAGCAGTACTTC.

The sample holds many counts of this clonotype. The chain uses TRBV12-3 or TRBV12-4 and TRBJ1-4; D gene uncertain. The CDR3 is made up of 14 amino acids. The V gene lost 6 bases and the J gene lost 7 bases, with 15 bases spanning the gap. The CDR3 bases are TGTGCCAGCAGCCCGGTCCCGACGAGTGAAAAACTGTTTTTT. Translating gives CASSPVPTSEKLFF.

This clonotype is a singleton in its sample. The conserved final phenylalanine or tryptophan is absent from the CDR3, which likely points to a read error. This rearrangement joins TRBV4-3 to TRBJ2-1; 7 positions match TRBD1. V shed 8 bases, J shed 1 base, and the junction held 11 bases outside the gene matches. The CDR3 runs 16 residues. Per the germline V gene, CDR1 is LGHNA and CDR2 is YSLEER. The CDR3 region is CASGQDVQGSYNEQFS. In DNA, the CDR3 is TGCGCCAGCGGACAAGACGTACAGGGGTCCTACAATGAGCAGTTCTCC.